The 9 T cell receptor beta chains presented below share a single source sample, sequenced in a study of cytomegalovirus exposure and HLA in healthy donors. Amplification used 60 Vbeta primers and 13 Jbeta primers. The repertoire was sequenced with immunoSEQ multiplex PCR; TCRdb's copy has only in-frame clones and lacks some. The sample comprises tens of thousands of clones, 70% to 80% of which are singletons, and about 3.8% rests with the top ten. The sequencing input was PBMCs. Source of these receptors: a man aged 30 to 45 in good health and CMV-seronegative.

The chain recombines TRBV7-2 with TRBJ2-1; weak D call: TRBD1 (5 bases). Germline V gene data show CDR1 as SGHTA and CDR2 as FQGNSA. The CDR3 contains 15 residues. V lost 2 bases and J 0 bases, leaving 8 bases between the germline ends. The chain's CDR3 is CASSLTDSSYNEQFF. The CDR3 region has the DNA TGTGCCAGCAGCTTAACAGACAGCTCCTACAATGAGCAGTTCTTC.

This rearrangement joins TRBV6-6 to TRBJ1-1, with 9 nucleotides matching TRBD1. The CDR3 is made up of 14 amino acids. Germline V lookup: CDR1 MNHNY, CDR2 SVGAGI (reference sequence). The V gene end was trimmed by 5 bases and the J gene end by 0 bases; junction bases not matched to a gene: 1. CDR3 protein: CASSRTGVNTEAFF. CDR3 nucleotide sequence: TGTGCCAGCAGTAGGACAGGGGTGAACACTGAAGCTTTCTTT.

This clone was recorded once. V is TRBV4-3 and J is TRBJ2-4; TRBD2 matches at 10 bases. Losses at the gene ends were 1 base for V and 0 bases for J; bases not matched to a gene: 18. Germline lookup yields CDR1 LGHNA and CDR2 YSLEER. This CDR3 contains 22 residues. The CDR3 protein is CASSQAPKGLADSGGAKNIQYF. The CDR3, as DNA: TGCGCCAGCAGCCAAGCCCCGAAAGGACTAGCGGACTCCGGGGGAGCCAAAAACATTCAGTACTTC.

CDR3 protein: CASSYDPGNYGYTF. The DNA of the CDR3 is TGTGCCAGCAGTTACGATCCAGGGAACTATGGCTACACCTTC. V is TRBV6-5 and J is TRBJ1-2, with D possibly being TRBD1 (5 bases). Trimming removed 2 bases from V and 2 bases from J, with 9 bases in between. Germline CDR1 and CDR2: MNHEY and SVGAGI. The CDR3 sequence is 14 residues long.

The chain recombines TRBV4-1 with TRBJ2-2, with D maybe TRBD2 (5 bases). This CDR3 is built from 16 residues. The V end was cut by 0 bases, the J end by 0 bases, with 8 bases between. Germline-derived CDR1 and CDR2 are MGHRA and YSYEKL. CDR3 in DNA: TGCGCCAGCAGCCAAGAGGGAGCCCCGAACACCGGGGAGCTGTTTTTT. Its translation: CASSQEGAPNTGELFF.

The chain couples TRBV4-2 to TRBJ2-5, with 7 bases matching TRBD1. After removal of 3 bases from V and 3 bases from J, the junction contained 4 bases not matched to a gene. The germline V gene encodes CDR1 LGHNA and CDR2 YNFKEQ. CDR3 length equals 14 residues. CDR3 sequence (DNA): TGTGCCAGCAGCCATCTCGACAGGGAAGAGACCCAGTACTTC. The encoded protein is CASSHLDREETQYF.

This chain joins TRBV7-6 and TRBJ2-2, with D possibly being TRBD1 (5 bases). The CDR3 covers 15 residues. Germline V gives CDR1 SGHVS, CDR2 FNYEAQ. Trimming cost V 1 base and J 4 bases, with 10 bases left between them. In DNA form, the CDR3 reads TGTGCCAGCAGCTTAGACCAGGGCTTCACCGGGGAGCTGTTTTTT. It is translated as CASSLDQGFTGELFF.

CDR3 coding DNA: TGTGCCAGCAGCCAAGATCGCGACAGGGTTACCGGGGAGCTGTTTTTT. Encoded protein: CASSQDRDRVTGELFF. The chain combines TRBV4-2 with TRBJ2-2; 7 positions agree with TRBD1. The CDR3 has 16 residues. After removal of 0 bases from V and 5 bases from J, the junction contained 6 bases not matched to a gene. CDR1 and CDR2 from the germline V gene are LGHNA and YNFKEQ.

This clone has only a few counts. The chain recombines TRBV19 with TRBJ1-1; D is undetermined. CDR3 size: 14 residues. Germline V CDR1 and CDR2: LNHDA, SQIVND (reference sequence). Trimming stripped 8 bases from V and 4 bases from J, with 17 bases between. As DNA, the CDR3 is TGTGCCAGTTGGGCAGCGGCGGAGGGCACTGAAGCTTTCTTT. Its translation: CASWAAAEGTEAFF.